Following are 22 T cell receptor beta chains from one sample sequenced in a study of T cell repertoires in cytomegalovirus infection. Their recognized antigens are unknown. TCRdb fed the reads into MiXCR, producing one record per CDR3 protein. The sample has fewer than 850,000 distinct CDR3 sequences, around 29% seen once. This specimen was cultured CD8+ T cells from PBMCs, taken from culture after CMV antigen stimulation. These receptors were taken from a human donor in good health (CMV status not recorded). Some clones in this sample may be carry-over from other donors' samples.

This clonotype was counted only a few times. The V and J genes are TRBV29-1 and TRBJ2-4, with TRBD1 as a possible D gene (5 bases). Germline V gene sequence: CDR1 SQVTM, CDR2 ANQGSEA. The length of the CDR3 is 13 residues. Trimming took 7 bases from V and 4 from J, leaving 14 bases between them. CDR3 DNA: TGCAGCGCACAGGACGGAGATAAAAACATTCAGTACTTC. As protein: CSAQDGDKNIQYF.

This chain uses TRBV19 with TRBJ1-5, with 10 bases aligning to TRBD1. This CDR3 has 20 residues. Germline V gene data show CDR1 as LNHDA and CDR2 as SQIVND (reference sequence). Trimming cost V 5 bases and J 0 bases; bases outside gene matches: 16. Here the CDR3 DNA reads TGTGCCAGTAGTCCCGACTGGCCTCCGGGACAGGGGAATAGCAATCAGCCCCAGCATTTT. It codes for CASSPDWPPGQGNSNQPQHF.

This clonotype turned up a few times. J is TRBJ1-5 and V is TRBV11-2; weak D call: TRBD1 (6 bases). V gave up 2 bases and J gave up 8 bases, with 13 bases separating them. CDR1 SGHAT and CDR2 FQNNGV come from the germline V gene. The CDR3 loop spans 14 amino acids. The CDR3 DNA sequence: TGTGCCAGCAGCTTAAAAGGGACAACTAAGCCCCAGCATTTT. Translated: CASSLKGTTKPQHF. The variable domain in full, with the rest retrieved from reference TRBV11-2 and TRBJ1-5, is EAGVAQSPRYKIIEKRQSVAFWCNPISGHATLYWYQQILGQGPKLLIQFQNNGVVDDSQLPKDRFSAERLKGVDSTLKIQPAKLEDSAVYLCASSLKGTTKPQHFGDGTRLSIL.

This clonotype was picked up a small number of times. The J gene is TRBJ2-3, the V gene TRBV7-6; D may match TRBD1 or TRBD2 (5 bases each). V lost 1 base to trimming and J lost 2 bases, with 19 bases between them. This CDR3 has 18 amino acids. CDR1 is SGHVS, CDR2 FNYEAQ, per germline. CDR3 in DNA: TGTGCCAGCAGCTTAGAATGGAGCGGACACCTCCTCACAGATACGCAGTATTTT. Translating gives CASSLEWSGHLLTDTQYF.

The chain links TRBV2 to TRBJ2-3; TRBD1 aligns across 7 bases. Germline CDR1 SNHLY, CDR2 FYNNEI. The CDR3 contains 11 residues. V shed 6 bases, J shed 11 bases, and the junction held 5 bases outside the gene matches. CDR3 DNA sequence: TGTGCCAGCAGAGACAGGGTGAGGCAGTATTTT. As protein: CASRDRVRQYF.

This chain connects TRBV7-8 to TRBJ2-2; TRBD2 matches 7 bases. Trimming cost V 1 base and J 5 bases; bases outside gene matches: 7. In germline, CDR1 is SGHVS, CDR2 FQNEAQ. This CDR3 contains 16 residues. The CDR3 here is CASSLGGGSGTGELFF. For the CDR3, the DNA is TGTGCCAGCAGCTTAGGGGGGGGTAGCGGGACCGGGGAGCTGTTTTTT.

The table lists this clonotype with many counts. The V and J genes are TRBV7-9 and TRBJ1-1; possible D gene TRBD1, 6 bases. V was trimmed by 1 base and J by 5 bases, leaving 11 bases between them. CDR3 length: 14 amino acids. Germline loops: CDR1 SEHNR, CDR2 FQNEAQ (reference sequence). CDR3 nucleotide sequence: TGTGCCAGCAGCTTAGACAGGGTTTGGACTGAAGCTTTCTTT. The encoded protein is CASSLDRVWTEAFF.

The sample holds a few counts of this clonotype. The V and J genes are TRBV4-1 and TRBJ2-7, with D possibly matching TRBD1 (5 bases). The CDR3 has 15 amino acids. Trimming removed 0 bases at V and 0 bases at J, with 9 bases between. Germline V lookup: CDR1 MGHRA, CDR2 YSYEKL. The CDR3 DNA reads TGCGCCAGCAGCCAAGAAGGCGGACACTCCTACGAGCAGTACTTC. This encodes CASSQEGGHSYEQYF.

This clonotype has a handful of counts. The chain is built from TRBV5-1 and TRBJ2-3; 9 bases line up with TRBD2. The V gene end was trimmed by 4 bases and the J gene end by 2 bases; junction bases not matched to a gene: 5. The CDR3 loop spans 15 amino acids. The germline V gene has CDR1 SGHRS and CDR2 YFSETQ. In DNA form, the CDR3 reads TGCGCCAGCAGCGTTTCTAGCGGGGTCACAGATACGCAGTATTTT. Protein: CASSVSSGVTDTQYF.

The rearrangement joins TRBV29-1 to TRBJ2-6; 8 bases are a match to TRBD2. CDR3 length: 14 amino acids. The V and J ends lost 5 bases and 4 bases, in that order; junction bases with no gene match: 4. Looked up from germline, CDR1 is SQVTM and CDR2 is ANQGSEA. DNA of the CDR3: TGCAGCGTTCCACTAGCGGAAGGGGCCAACGTCCTGACTTTC. It yields the protein CSVPLAEGANVLTF.

This clonotype occurred a few times. V gene TRBV19 combines with J gene TRBJ2-1; unclear D gene. In germline, CDR1 is LNHDA, CDR2 SQIVND (reference sequence). Trimming stripped 3 bases from V and 0 bases from J, with 6 bases between. The CDR3 runs 14 residues. The CDR3, as DNA: TGTGCCAGTAGTATCGACAACTCCTACAATGAGCAGTTCTTC. As protein: CASSIDNSYNEQFF. Combining the CDR3 with reference TRBV19 and TRBJ2-1 gives the whole variable domain DGGITQSPKYLFRKEGQNVTLSCEQNLNHDAMYWYRQDPGQGLRLIYYSQIVNDFQKGDIAEGYSVSREKKESFPLTVTSAQKNPTAFYLCASSIDNSYNEQFFGPGTRLTVL.

This clonotype was recorded a few times. V is TRBV27 and J is TRBJ1-1; TRBD1 is a possible D gene (6 bases). CDR1 and CDR2 (germline): MNHEY, SMNVEV (reference sequence). Trimming left V 7 bases short and J 4 bases short, with 31 bases between. This CDR3 is built from 19 residues. The CDR3 protein is CASTPFHVPGQPPLTEAFF. The CDR3, as DNA: TGTGCCAGCACCCCTTTTCATGTGCCGGGACAACCGCCTCTCACTGAAGCTTTCTTT.

The chain links TRBV5-4 to TRBJ1-1; the D is unclear. The germline CDR1 and CDR2 sequences are SGHNT and YYREEE (reference sequence). V was pared by 0 bases and J by 0 bases, with 9 bases between. The CDR3 is 15 amino acids. In DNA, the CDR3 is TGTGCCAGCAGCTTGGGATGGCAGATGAACACTGAAGCTTTCTTT. Translating gives CASSLGWQMNTEAFF. Full variable domain (missing parts from reference TRBV5-4 and TRBJ1-1): ETGVTQSPTHLIKTRGQQVTLRCSSQSGHNTVSWYQQALGQGPQFIFQYYREEENGRGNFPPRFSGLQFPNYSSELNVNALELDDSALYLCASSLGWQMNTEAFFGQGTRLTVV.

The chain is built from TRBV6-2 or TRBV6-3 and TRBJ1-3; TRBD1 is a possible D gene (6 bases). The V and J ends lost 6 bases and 1 base respectively, with 10 bases between them. CDR3 size: 14 residues. Germline V gene lookup returns CDR1 MNHEY and CDR2 SVGEGT. CDR3 bases: TGTGCCAGCAGACCCGGACAGTCTGGAAACACCATATATTTT. Residues: CASRPGQSGNTIYF.

This clonotype has ten or more counts. The chain links TRBV7-2 to TRBJ1-2; unclear D gene. Germline CDR1 and CDR2: SGHTA and FQGNSA. V was cut by 8 bases and J by 0 bases, with 7 bases left in between. This CDR3 contains 12 residues. Written as DNA, the CDR3 is TGTGCCAGCCTCGGGGCTAACTATGGCTACACCTTC. It yields the protein CASLGANYGYTF.

In DNA form, the CDR3 reads TGTGCCATCAGTGAGCTTAAGGGCCGGAACACTGAAGCTTTCTTT. Its protein is CAISELKGRNTEAFF. This chain uses TRBV10-3 with TRBJ1-1, with unresolved D. From germline, CDR1 is ENHRY and CDR2 SYGVKD. V dropped 2 bases and J dropped 1 base, with 11 bases sitting between them. This CDR3 is built from 15 residues.

V is TRBV12-3 or TRBV12-4 and J is TRBJ1-1; D is possibly TRBD1 (6 bases). V lost 3 bases, J lost 7 bases, and 12 bases lay in between. This CDR3 comprises 13 residues. The DNA for the CDR3 is TGTGCCAGCAGTTTTGGGGGGCCGGGTGAAGCTTTCTTT. Its protein product is CASSFGGPGEAFF.

J is TRBJ1-1 and V is TRBV13; TRBD1 is a possible D gene (5 bases). The CDR3 length is 15 residues. V gave up 5 bases and J gave up 4 bases, with 17 bases separating them. CDR1 is PRHDT and CDR2 is FYEKMQ in the germline V gene (reference sequence). The CDR3 region is CASSPGTARGTEAFF. The CDR3 region has the DNA TGTGCCAGCAGCCCAGGGACGGCTAGGGGCACTGAAGCTTTCTTT.

This clonotype was counted only a few times. J is TRBJ2-5 and V is TRBV7-3, with TRBD1 matching 7 bases. Germline lookup yields CDR1 SGHTA and CDR2 FQGTGA. This CDR3 has 16 residues. With 4 bases clipped from V and 3 bases from J, the junction kept 11 bases outside the gene matches. The CDR3 coding sequence is TGTGCCAGCAGCTCCTTGCCGAGGGGGCTGAAAGAGACCCAGTACTTC. Translated, it gives CASSSLPRGLKETQYF.

The chain joins TRBV12-3 or TRBV12-4 to TRBJ2-2; no clear D. This CDR3 has 14 residues. Between the trimmed V and J ends, which lost 4 bases and 4 bases, there was a span of 10 bases. The chain's CDR3 is CASSSSVATGELFF. CDR3 sequence (DNA): TGTGCCAGCAGTTCCTCGGTGGCCACCGGGGAGCTGTTTTTT.

This clonotype was counted between two and nine times. V gene TRBV9 combines with J gene TRBJ1-5; 7 nucleotides match TRBD1. Germline trimming cut 3 bases from V and 4 bases from J; bases unmatched to any gene: 7. Per germline, CDR1 SGDLS and CDR2 YYNGEE. This CDR3 is 15 amino acids long. The chain's CDR3 is CASSEGDRFNQPQHF. CDR3 bases: TGTGCCAGCAGCGAGGGGGACAGATTTAATCAGCCCCAGCATTTT.

The chain carries TRBV2 and TRBJ2-1; weak D call: TRBD1 (5 bases). V lost 6 bases and J 0 bases, leaving 12 bases between the germline ends. This CDR3 region has 15 residues. From germline, CDR1 is SNHLY and CDR2 FYNNEI. The CDR3 spells CASRTDFNSYNEQFF. The CDR3 coding sequence is TGTGCCAGCAGGACAGACTTCAACTCCTACAATGAGCAGTTCTTC.